Below are 31 T cell receptor beta chains sequenced from a single sample in a study of OX40 agonist ivuxolimab in advanced cancers. Sequencing was performed with immunoSEQ multiplex PCR; in TCRdb, only in-frame clones are kept and a portion is missing. The sample shows some 79,000 clones, about 94% of them seen only once. Here the sequenced sample was CD4+ or CD8+ T cells sorted from blood, taken in a trial of the OX40 agonist ivuxolimab. The receptor set was obtained from an adult with an advanced solid tumor such as melanoma, head and neck, liver or kidney cancer.

The chain carries TRBV30 and TRBJ2-1, with D possibly TRBD1 on 6 matching bases. This CDR3 is 13 amino acids long. Germline V gives CDR1 GTSNPN, CDR2 SVGIG (reference sequence). V lost 2 bases and J 4 bases, leaving 9 bases between the germline ends. This chain's CDR3 is CAWSQGSYNEQFF. In DNA form, the CDR3 reads TGTGCCTGGAGTCAGGGGAGTTACAATGAGCAGTTCTTC.

The rearrangement links TRBV5-1 to TRBJ1-4; D not certain. Trimming shortened V by 4 bases and J by 8 bases, and 15 bases separated the two germline ends. Germline CDR1 is SGHRS and CDR2 is YFSETQ. The CDR3 is made up of 14 amino acids. The CDR3 sequence: CASSEESEGEKLFF. The CDR3 DNA follows: TGCGCCAGCAGCGAAGAGAGCGAAGGAGAAAAACTGTTTTTT.

The chain recombines TRBV27 with TRBJ2-5; 8 positions match TRBD2. The germline V gene encodes CDR1 MNHEY and CDR2 SMNVEV (reference sequence). This CDR3 has 14 amino acids. V trimming: 10 bases; J trimming: 5 bases; junction bases outside the gene matches: 12. CDR3 nucleotides: TGTGCCACCAAATCCTGGGGACTAGTGGAGACCCAGTACTTC. Its translation: CATKSWGLVETQYF.

The V and J genes are TRBV5-1 and TRBJ1-2; weak D call: TRBD1 (6 bases). The CDR3 runs 15 residues. V was shortened by 0 bases and J by 8 bases, with 17 bases between the two germline ends. Germline values: CDR1 SGHRS, CDR2 YFSETQ. In DNA, the CDR3 is TGCGCCAGCAGCTTGGCCGGGGGGACAATTGGCGGCTACACCTTC. It specifies CASSLAGGTIGGYTF.

The V call is TRBV7-9, the J call TRBJ2-2, with TRBD2 as a possible D gene (6 bases). The CDR3 has 17 residues. The germline V and J ends were trimmed by 1 base and 0 bases, with 12 bases remaining between them. Germline assignment: CDR1 SEHNR and CDR2 FQNEAQ (reference sequence). CDR3 coding DNA: TGTGCCAGCAGCTTAGGTGGAGGCGGGACGAACACCGGGGAGCTGTTTTTT. This sequence encodes CASSLGGGGTNTGELFF.

V is TRBV6-5 and J is TRBJ2-6; the D is unclear. Germline V CDR1 and CDR2: MNHEY, SVGAGI. The CDR3 runs to 15 residues. V lost 3 bases and J 1 base, leaving 7 bases between the germline ends. The CDR3 DNA reads TGTGCCAGCAGTTATCGTTTGTCTGGGGCCAACGTCCTGACTTTC. It encodes CASSYRLSGANVLTF.

The gene calls are TRBV5-6 and TRBJ1-2, with D perhaps TRBD1 (5 bases). The CDR3 is made up of 15 amino acids. The V and J ends lost 4 bases and 2 bases respectively, with 15 bases between them. Germline V gene data show CDR1 as SGHDT and CDR2 as YYEEEE. The CDR3 region is CASSPYPRGNYGYTF. In DNA, the CDR3 is TGTGCCAGCAGCCCCTACCCGAGGGGAAACTATGGCTACACCTTC.

CDR3 region: CSVRTVLNEKLFF. In DNA form, the CDR3 reads TGCAGCGTAAGGACAGTCTTAAATGAAAAACTGTTTTTT. J is TRBJ1-4 and V is TRBV29-1; a possible D gene is TRBD1 (6 bases). CDR3 size: 13 residues. The V end was cut by 6 bases, the J end by 5 bases, with 13 bases between. In germline, CDR1 is SQVTM, CDR2 ANQGSEA.

V gene TRBV30 combines with J gene TRBJ2-7; 7 bases line up with TRBD1. Germline V gene lookup returns CDR1 GTSNPN and CDR2 SVGIG (reference sequence). The CDR3 has 13 amino acids. Trimming cost V 3 bases and J 0 bases; bases outside gene matches: 2. The CDR3: CAWSRGYSYEQYF. The CDR3 DNA reads as TGTGCCTGGAGCAGGGGGTACTCCTACGAGCAGTACTTC. The full variable domain, its missing parts supplied by reference TRBV30 and TRBJ2-7, is SQTIHQWPATLVQPVGSPLSLECTVEGTSNPNLYWYRQAAGRGLQLLFYSVGIGQISSEVPQNLSASRPQDRQFILSSKKLLLSDSGFYLCAWSRGYSYEQYFGPGTRLTVT.

This chain links TRBV7-2 with TRBJ2-3; D is uncertain. V dropped 8 bases and J dropped 4 bases, with 16 bases sitting between them. The CDR3 extends over 14 amino acids. Germline V gene data show CDR1 as SGHTA and CDR2 as FQGNSA. CDR3 in amino acids: CASRLSQVPDTQYF. CDR3 in DNA: TGTGCCAGCCGCCTGTCCCAGGTCCCAGATACGCAGTATTTT.

For this clone: One end of the junction is discordant with germline, which a read error may explain. The identical CDR3 is also encoded by other nucleotide sequences in the sample. The genes are TRBV6-5 and TRBJ1-2; a possible D gene is TRBD1 (5 bases). The CDR3 totals 13 residues. The germline V gene has CDR1 MNHEY and CDR2 SVGAGI. CDR3 DNA: TGCGCCAGCAGTTTCGGGGCCCACTATGGCTACACCTTC. This codes for CASSFGAHYGYTF.

The chain has TRBV6-5 and TRBJ2-5, with D possibly being TRBD2 (6 bases). V gave up 7 bases and J gave up 5 bases, with 20 bases separating them. The CDR3 extends over 15 amino acids. Germline V gene data show CDR1 as MNHEY and CDR2 as SVGAGI. The CDR3 region has the DNA TGTGCCAGCACCAACGACGGGGTTGCGGGGGAGACCCAGTACTTC. Its protein product is CASTNDGVAGETQYF.

This clone was found once. The rearrangement joins TRBV6-4 to TRBJ2-3, with D uncertain. Germline V gives CDR1 MRHNA, CDR2 SNTAGT. V was trimmed by 0 bases and J by 2 bases, leaving 6 bases between them. CDR3 size: 14 residues. The CDR3 DNA sequence: TGTGCCAGCAGTGACTCGATCCACACAGATACGCAGTATTTT. Its translation is CASSDSIHTDTQYF.

The chain combines TRBV19 with TRBJ2-7; D perhaps matches TRBD1 (6 bases). CDR1 LNHDA and CDR2 SQIVND come from the germline V gene (reference sequence). The CDR3 is 15 residues long. Deletions cut 3 bases from V and 1 base from J, with 13 bases between. The CDR3 loop is CASSIQGSLSYEQYF. DNA for the CDR3: TGTGCCAGTAGTATCCAGGGGTCCCTTTCCTACGAGCAGTACTTC.

The rearrangement links TRBV6-5 to TRBJ2-5, with TRBD1 identical over 10 bases. Germline lookup yields CDR1 MNHEY and CDR2 SVGAGI. The ends lost 2 bases at V and 7 bases at J; junction bases unmatched: 4. The CDR3 runs 14 residues. The CDR3 coding sequence is TGTGCCAGCAGTTACCAGACAGGGGGCGGGACCCAGTACTTC. Its protein product is CASSYQTGGGTQYF.

J is TRBJ1-2 and V is TRBV5-8; D gene uncertain. V shed 2 bases and J shed 2 bases, with 4 bases lying between them. CDR3 length equals 12 residues. Per germline, CDR1 SGHTS and CDR2 YDEGEE. Here the CDR3 reads CASSFRNYGYTF. The CDR3 DNA follows: TGTGCCAGCAGCTTTAGAAACTATGGCTACACCTTC.

This clone was observed a few times. The CDR3 nucleotides are TGTGCCAGCAGCTTGGGCAGGTTAGGCGGCTACACCTTC. Its protein is CASSLGRLGGYTF. The rearrangement joins TRBV5-8 to TRBJ1-2; D is unclear. Trimming stripped 0 bases from V and 8 bases from J, with 11 bases between. Germline V gene sequence: CDR1 SGHTS, CDR2 YDEGEE. The CDR3 covers 13 residues.

The CDR3 here is CASSHPGTSYEQYF. The CDR3 DNA sequence: TGTGCCAGTAGTCACCCCGGGACCTCCTACGAGCAGTACTTC. The chain employs TRBV19 and TRBJ2-7; either TRBD1 or TRBD2 may supply D (5 bases each). Trimming took off 5 bases at V and 0 bases at J, with 11 bases between the two ends. CDR3 size: 14 residues. CDR1 LNHDA and CDR2 SQIVND come from the germline V gene (reference sequence). The full variable domain, completed using reference TRBV19 and TRBJ2-7, is DGGITQSPKYLFRKEGQNVTLSCEQNLNHDAMYWYRQDPGQGLRLIYYSQIVNDFQKGDIAEGYSVSREKKESFPLTVTSAQKNPTAFYLCASSHPGTSYEQYFGPGTRLTVT.

The chain uses TRBV9 and TRBJ1-5; D remains ambiguous. V lost 4 bases, J lost 4 bases, and 12 bases lay in between. Looked up from germline, CDR1 is SGDLS and CDR2 is YYNGEE. The CDR3 totals 14 residues. For the CDR3, the DNA is TGTGCCAGCAGCCTAGATCCGGGAAATCAGCCCCAGCATTTT. Translated, it gives CASSLDPGNQPQHF.

The J gene is TRBJ2-1, the V gene TRBV2; D gene unclear. CDR1 is SNHLY and CDR2 is FYNNEI in the germline V gene. Trimming shortened V by 5 bases and J by 1 base, and 6 bases separated the two germline ends. This CDR3 spans 13 amino acids. The CDR3 loop reads CASSTDSYNEQFF. The CDR3 DNA sequence: TGTGCCAGCAGTACGGATTCCTACAATGAGCAGTTCTTC.

This sequence joins TRBV5-6 and TRBJ2-5; the D gene could be TRBD1 or TRBD2 (6 bases each). The CDR3 spans 16 residues. V shed 2 bases and J shed 4 bases, with 18 bases lying between them. From germline, CDR1 is SGHDT and CDR2 YYEEEE. The DNA for the CDR3 is TGTGCCAGCAGCTTTTTCCAGGGTCGGGGGCGAGAGACCCAGTACTTC. Its protein product is CASSFFQGRGRETQYF.

The chain combines TRBV5-4 with TRBJ2-5; TRBD2 aligns across 7 bases. Germline V gene lookup returns CDR1 SGHNT and CDR2 YYREEE (reference sequence). V was pared by 5 bases and J by 4 bases, with 17 bases of the junction left unmatched. This CDR3 is built from 17 residues. The CDR3 is CASRSGGAGPRGETQYF. Here the CDR3 DNA reads TGTGCCAGCAGGTCGGGGGGAGCGGGGCCTCGCGGAGAGACCCAGTACTTC.

The gene calls are TRBV30 and TRBJ2-7; 8 nucleotides align to TRBD2. The CDR3 is 14 residues long. V lost 4 bases and J lost 0; bases outside the gene matches: 5. Per the germline V gene, CDR1 is GTSNPN and CDR2 is SVGIG (reference sequence). CDR3 sequence: CAWKSSGFSYEQYF. In nucleotides, the CDR3 is TGTGCCTGGAAGTCTAGCGGGTTCTCCTACGAGCAGTACTTC.

CDR3 residues: CASSPPRATGAEKLFF. In DNA, the CDR3 is TGTGCCAGCAGCCCGCCCCGGGCGACAGGGGCTGAAAAACTGTTTTTT. V is TRBV14 and J is TRBJ1-4; 8 nucleotides agree with TRBD1. CDR3 length: 16 residues. From germline, CDR1 is SGHDN and CDR2 FVKESK. J was trimmed by 7 bases and V by 4 bases; bases with no gene match: 11.

The CDR3 is CASSPPGDRGLTQYF. In nucleotides, the CDR3 is TGTGCCAGCAGTCCCCCGGGGGACAGGGGGCTTACGCAGTATTTT. This chain joins TRBV6-5 and TRBJ2-3; 12 bases map to TRBD1. Looked up from germline, CDR1 is MNHEY and CDR2 is SVGAGI. The CDR3 is 15 residues long. J was trimmed by 8 bases and V by 5 bases; bases with no gene match: 8.

The chain couples TRBV6-5 to TRBJ2-7; weak D call: TRBD2 (6 bases). Deletions cut 8 bases from V and 3 bases from J, with 14 bases between. Looked up from germline, CDR1 is MNHEY and CDR2 is SVGAGI. This CDR3 is 13 amino acids long. The CDR3 DNA reads TGTGCCAGCGCTCGCGGGACCGACTACGAGCAGTACTTC. This sequence encodes CASARGTDYEQYF.

The chain has TRBV4-2 and TRBJ2-1, with TRBD2 matching 11 bases. This CDR3 is 18 amino acids long. The junction had 12 bases not matched to a gene; V was cut back by 0 bases and J by 8 bases. Germline V gene sequence: CDR1 LGHNA, CDR2 YNFKEQ. The CDR3 bases are TGTGCCAGCAGCCAAGAGAGAGTGGGGCTAGCGGGAGGCGATGAGCAGTTCTTC. It codes for CASSQERVGLAGGDEQFF.

This clone has a single count. The chain uses TRBV9 and TRBJ2-1, with TRBD2 matching over 8 bases. Germline V gene data show CDR1 as SGDLS and CDR2 as YYNGEE. CDR3 length equals 21 residues. J was trimmed by 1 base and V by 2 bases; bases with no gene match: 20. This chain's CDR3 is CASSVGLGSGSAARSYNEQFF. The DNA of the CDR3 is TGTGCCAGCAGCGTCGGACTAGGAAGCGGGAGCGCGGCTCGTTCCTACAATGAGCAGTTCTTC. The whole variable domain, filled in from reference TRBV9 and TRBJ2-1, reads DSGVTQTPKHLITATGQRVTLRCSPRSGDLSVYWYQQSLDQGLQFLIQYYNGEERAKGNILERFSAQQFPDLHSELNLSSLELGDSALYFCASSVGLGSGSAARSYNEQFFGPGTRLTVL.

The chain is built from TRBV7-2 and TRBJ1-2; possible D gene TRBD1, 5 bases. V lost 2 bases and J 6 bases, leaving 19 bases between the germline ends. The CDR3 is made up of 16 amino acids. Germline V CDR1 and CDR2: SGHTA, FQGNSA. CDR3 residues: CASSLTYMATVDGYTF. DNA of the CDR3: TGTGCCAGCAGCTTAACTTACATGGCGACAGTCGATGGCTACACCTTC.

V and J are TRBV30 and TRBJ2-3, with 14 positions matching TRBD2. V gave up 5 bases and J gave up 5 bases; unmatched junction bases: 6. The CDR3 has 15 amino acids. The V gene's germline CDR1 is GTSNPN and CDR2 SVGIG (reference sequence). The CDR3 DNA is TGTGCCTGGGGGACTAGCGGGAGAGGGGGAGATACGCAGTATTTT. It specifies CAWGTSGRGGDTQYF.

CDR3 sequence (DNA): TGTGCCAGCAGCTTAGGCCGGGTCTCGAGCTCCTACAATGAGCAGTTCTTC. This gives the protein CASSLGRVSSSYNEQFF. The V and J genes are TRBV7-8 and TRBJ2-1; D is unclear. The CDR3 loop spans 17 amino acids. V was clipped by 1 base and J by 0 bases, with 13 bases between them. Germline V lookup: CDR1 SGHVS, CDR2 FQNEAQ.